What follows are 21 T cell receptor beta chains derived from one specimen sequenced in a study of T cell responses to AZD1222 COVID-19 vaccine. Using immunoSEQ multiplex PCR, the repertoire was profiled, and TCRdb retains in-frame clones only, with some absent. The sample has roughly 120,000 clones, roughly 84% seen once. The source was peripheral blood, collected on day 0 of AZD1222 vaccination. The receptors derive from an adult in good health.

The chain couples TRBV3-1 (or the pseudogene TRBV3-2) to TRBJ1-2; D call uncertain. Per germline, CDR1 LGHDT and CDR2 YNNKEL (reference sequence). The CDR3 is 14 residues long. Trimming took 1 base from V and 7 from J, leaving 13 bases between them. In nucleotides, the CDR3 is TGTGCCAGCAGCCAAGTTGGCGGGAGAGGTGGCTACACCTTC. This gives the protein CASSQVGGRGGYTF.

The chain links TRBV19 to TRBJ1-6, with D perhaps matching TRBD1 (5 bases). Germline CDR1 is LNHDA and CDR2 is SQIVND (reference sequence). Trimming shortened V by 7 bases and J by 7 bases, and 11 bases separated the two germline ends. There are 13 residues in the CDR3. The CDR3 region has the DNA TGTGCCAGTACCCAGTGGGGGAATTCACCCCTCCACTTT. As protein: CASTQWGNSPLHF.

CDR3 nucleotides: TGTGCCAGCAGCCCCGGCCGCGGGGGGGTGTCCAATCAGCCCCAGCATTTT. Its translation is CASSPGRGGVSNQPQHF. J is TRBJ1-5 and V is TRBV7-2, with a weak D call TRBD1 (5 bases). Germline V gives CDR1 SGHTA, CDR2 FQGNSA. The CDR3 contains 17 residues. With 5 bases removed from V and 3 bases from J, the gap between germline ends came to 20 bases.

V is TRBV19 and J is TRBJ1-4, with 7 bases that match TRBD1. Germline CDR1 LNHDA, CDR2 SQIVND (reference sequence). The CDR3 is 13 amino acids. V dropped 8 bases and J dropped 4; count of bases not matched to a gene: 4. DNA for the CDR3: TGTGCCAGTGAGGGGGCGGTTAATGAAAAACTGTTTTTT. This translates into CASEGAVNEKLFF.

The rearrangement links TRBV12-2 to TRBJ1-3. TRBV12-2 is listed as a pseudogene. The CDR3 runs 12 residues. The CDR3 nucleotides are TGTGCAAGCCGGAGAACTGGAAACACCATATATTTT. Translation: CASRRTGNTIYF.

The chain joins TRBV6-2 or TRBV6-3 to TRBJ2-3; D may be TRBD1 or TRBD2 (5 bases each). V lost 0 bases and J lost 8, with 12 bases in between. Germline V gene sequence: CDR1 MNHEY, CDR2 SVGEGT. The CDR3 sequence is 14 residues long. The CDR3 DNA sequence: TGTGCCAGCAGTTACTCCGGGACCTCAGGTACGCAGTATTTT. It translates to CASSYSGTSGTQYF.

This clone has a single count. This chain links TRBV25-1 with TRBJ1-1; tentatively, D is TRBD1 (6 bases). CDR3 length equals 14 residues. From germline, CDR1 is MGHDK and CDR2 SYGVNS. V was trimmed by 2 bases and J by 1 base, leaving 8 bases between them. CDR3 in amino acids: CASSEQGRNTEAFF. CDR3 DNA: TGTGCCAGCAGTGAACAGGGGAGGAACACTGAAGCTTTCTTT. The full variable domain, completed using reference TRBV25-1 and TRBJ1-1, is EADIYQTPRYLVIGTGKKITLECSQTMGHDKMYWYQQDPGMELHLIHYSYGVNSTEKGDLSSESTVSRIRTEHFPLTLESARPSHTSQYLCASSEQGRNTEAFFGQGTRLTVV.

This clone was found once. The CDR3 sequence is CASSPGQFLVTEAFF. The DNA for the CDR3 is TGTGCCAGCAGCCCCGGACAGTTCTTGGTCACTGAAGCTTTCTTT. J is TRBJ1-1 and V is TRBV6-5; maybe TRBD1 (6 bases). The CDR3 is 15 amino acids. V shed 6 bases and J shed 4 bases, with 18 bases lying between them. Germline V CDR1 and CDR2: MNHEY, SVGAGI.

V is TRBV9 and J is TRBJ1-4, with D possibly matching TRBD1 (5 bases). V was shortened by 1 base and J by 5 bases, with 9 bases between the two germline ends. The CDR3 is 14 residues long. Germline CDR1 is SGDLS and CDR2 is YYNGEE. The CDR3 nucleotides are TGTGCCAGCAGCGTAACAGGAAGAAATGAAAAACTGTTTTTT. Its translation: CASSVTGRNEKLFF.

V is TRBV19 and J is TRBJ1-1; unclear D gene. The length of the CDR3 is 13 residues. The V end lost 6 bases, the J end lost 3 bases, and 11 bases lay between the germline ends. Germline values: CDR1 LNHDA, CDR2 SQIVND (reference sequence). For the CDR3, the DNA is TGTGCCAGTAGGATTCTCGGGGACACTGAAGCTTTCTTT. It yields the protein CASRILGDTEAFF.

This clone was observed once. The chain combines TRBV28 with TRBJ1-3, with 8 bases matching TRBD1. The CDR3 has 14 residues. V was pared by 5 bases and J by 4 bases, with 4 bases of the junction left unmatched. From germline, CDR1 is MDHEN and CDR2 SYDVKM. CDR3 residues: CASSLTGVGNTIYF. As DNA, the CDR3 is TGTGCCAGCAGTCTGACAGGGGTGGGAAACACCATATATTTT. Supplemented by reference TRBV28 and TRBJ1-3, the full variable domain reads DVKVTQSSRYLVKRTGEKVFLECVQDMDHENMFWYRQDPGLGLRLIYFSYDVKMKEKGDIPEGYSVSREKKERFSLILESASTNQTSMYLCASSLTGVGNTIYFGEGSWLTVV.

This chain joins TRBV27 and TRBJ1-5, with D uncertain. With 4 bases removed from V and 8 bases from J, the gap between germline ends came to 15 bases. The CDR3 sequence is 14 residues long. In germline, CDR1 is MNHEY, CDR2 SMNVEV (reference sequence). The CDR3 nucleotides are TGTGCCAGCAGTTACAGACCCTCCGGGGAGCCCCAGCATTTT. Translated: CASSYRPSGEPQHF.

This clone was seen only once. This rearrangement joins TRBV7-2 to TRBJ2-3; D gene uncertain. The CDR3 length is 15 residues. From germline, CDR1 is SGHTA and CDR2 FQGNSA. Deletions cut 0 bases from V and 1 base from J, with 8 bases between. Here the CDR3 DNA reads TGTGCCAGCAGCTTAGCGCCGGGTCGCACAGATACGCAGTATTTT. As protein: CASSLAPGRTDTQYF.

This clone was counted only a few times. The chain carries TRBV11-2 and TRBJ2-5, with TRBD2 matching 15 bases. V shed 0 bases, J shed 1 base, and the junction held 9 bases outside the gene matches. The germline V gene encodes CDR1 SGHAT and CDR2 FQNNGV. This CDR3 region has 20 residues. CDR3 sequence: CASSLEGLAGGRGSQETQYF. The CDR3 DNA sequence: TGTGCCAGCAGCTTAGAGGGACTAGCGGGGGGCCGGGGCTCCCAAGAGACCCAGTACTTC. Full variable domain (missing parts from reference TRBV11-2 and TRBJ2-5): EAGVAQSPRYKIIEKRQSVAFWCNPISGHATLYWYQQILGQGPKLLIQFQNNGVVDDSQLPKDRFSAERLKGVDSTLKIQPAKLEDSAVYLCASSLEGLAGGRGSQETQYFGPGTRLLVL.

The rearrangement uses TRBV24-1 and TRBJ1-2; 8 positions match TRBD1. Germline V gene data show CDR1 as KGHDR and CDR2 as SFDVKD. V trimming: 5 bases; J trimming: 6 bases; junction bases outside the gene matches: 7. The CDR3 extends over 14 amino acids. The CDR3 protein is CATSGPPTGDGYTF. CDR3 DNA sequence: TGTGCCACCAGTGGTCCGCCGACAGGGGATGGCTACACCTTC.

CDR3: CASSLLGVNEQYF. Written as DNA, the CDR3 is TGTGCCAGCAGTTTACTTGGAGTAAACGAGCAGTACTTC. The rearrangement uses TRBV12-3 or TRBV12-4 and TRBJ2-7, with D unclear. V lost 2 bases, J lost 5 bases, and 10 bases lay in between. CDR3 length equals 13 residues.

The genes are TRBV19 and TRBJ1-1, with 7 nucleotides matching TRBD1. The CDR3 covers 16 residues. The V gene's germline CDR1 is LNHDA and CDR2 SQIVND (reference sequence). V dropped 5 bases and J dropped 1; count of bases not matched to a gene: 10. CDR3 sequence: CASSPTPRGRNTEAFF. The DNA of the CDR3 is TGTGCCAGTAGTCCAACTCCCAGGGGGAGGAACACTGAAGCTTTCTTT.

V gene TRBV6-4 combines with J gene TRBJ2-1, with 7 bases that match TRBD2. CDR3 length equals 15 residues. The ends lost 6 bases at V and 10 bases at J; junction bases unmatched: 15. Germline lookup yields CDR1 MRHNA and CDR2 SNTAGT. CDR3 amino acids: CASSPELAALSEQFF. CDR3 in DNA: TGTGCCAGCAGCCCGGAGCTAGCGGCCCTTTCGGAGCAGTTCTTC.

The chain uses TRBV6-1 and TRBJ2-1; 16 positions match TRBD2. Germline V gene data show CDR1 as MNHNS and CDR2 as SASEGT. CDR3 size: 17 residues. V lost 2 bases and J lost 8; bases outside the gene matches: 6. CDR3 coding DNA: TGTGCCAGCAGTGAACCGGGACTAGCGGGAGGGTCCTATGAGCAGTTCTTC. Translating gives CASSEPGLAGGSYEQFF.

J is TRBJ1-1 and V is TRBV6-5; D is undetermined. CDR1 and CDR2 (germline): MNHEY, SVGAGI. The CDR3 loop spans 14 amino acids. Deletions cut 7 bases from V and 4 bases from J, with 16 bases between. As DNA, the CDR3 is TGTGCCAGCATGGTGTCAGCCCGAGCCACTGAAGCTTTCTTT. Amino acids: CASMVSARATEAFF.

The chain combines TRBV6-5 with TRBJ2-2; possibly TRBD1 or TRBD2 for D (5 bases each). V was cut by 2 bases and J by 6 bases, with 16 bases left in between. The length of the CDR3 is 16 residues. Germline CDR1 MNHEY, CDR2 SVGAGI. The CDR3 DNA is TGTGCCAGCAGTTACCTAGAACCCCGGGGCCCCGGGGAGCTGTTTTTT. Translating it yields CASSYLEPRGPGELFF.